Sequencing of this TCR beta chain was carried out in a study of blood T cells in healthy people across ages (dated by TCRdb to the mid-2010s). Context from the whole study: Template switching captured roughly one uniquely barcoded TCR beta cDNA molecule per two T cells in model experiments. Using deep sequencing normalized with unique cDNA molecular identifiers, the study measured how TCR beta repertoire diversity changes with age. Donors were grouped into four age groups: young (average about 15 years), middle-aged (roughly 37), aged (approximately 58) and long-lived (around 82). To avoid experimental bias, donors of different ages were spread randomly across the sequencing lanes. For two donors (one aged 18 to 29 and one aged 80 or older), the study analyzed two additional independent replicas of 1 million unique cDNA reads from the same blood draw.

The donors were roughly 38 Caucasian individuals from Russia, aged roughly 6 to 90 years, who were systemically healthy. About 9.6 milliliters of peripheral blood were collected from each donor into EDTA-treated Vacutainer tubes. Ficoll-Paque density-gradient centrifugation was used to isolate PBMCs, with at least 6.5 million per sample. Trizol reagent was used to extract total RNA from the PBMCs, yielding at least 6 micrograms per sample. For every donor, an aliquot of PBMCs went through flow cytometry to measure the percentages of naive CD45RAhigh/CD27high T cells. Summary of the overall study and its limitations: Donor CMV infection status was unknown, potentially confounding age-related changes in expanded clonotypes. Estimates of total diversity based on one million sequenced T cells were considered lower bounds and underestimates. Bulk unsorted PBMC profiling prevented conclusive comparison of naive and antigen-experienced compartments. Compared with the aged group, the long-lived group had more naive CD4+ T cells, fewer expanded clones and increased TCR diversity, suggesting age selection. A strong correlation was found between observed TCR beta diversity and the percentage of naive T cells measured by flow cytometry. As age increased, observed TCR beta diversity per million T cells dropped in a roughly linear way, and a significant reduction was already evident by age 40.

The library was generated by 5' RACE. TCRdb lists the instrument as Illumina HiSeq 2500. A second about 7 to 11 cycle PCR used a sample-barcoded 5' primer and a J-beta primer mix. A template-switch 5' adaptor carrying 12 random nucleotides introduced a unique molecular identifier onto each TCR beta cDNA molecule. At least 2.5 million CDR3-containing paired-end reads were obtained from each sample. First-strand cDNA synthesis was performed from all RNA using the Mint cDNA synthesis kit, with priming by a TRBC-specific oligonucleotide. After uracil-DNA glycosylase treatment, a first 18-cycle PCR used universal primers M1SS and BC2_uni_R on all cDNA. In the source study's methods: Normalization of each sample was performed by random selection of 1 million high-quality reads, each carrying a distinct molecular identifier. Reads sharing molecular identifiers were discarded rather than binned into consensus sequences. CDR3 identification, clonotype clustering and error correction used MiTCR with a Q25 quality threshold and the strictest error-elimination algorithm. Lower-bound total TCR beta diversity was estimated with a nonparametric unseen species model using Euler transformation. TCRdb passed the public sequencing reads through fastp at Q25 and MiXCR, retaining productive beta sequences. One record per CDR3 amino acid sequence lists the most common genes and DNA. The V and J calls shown here were made by TCRdb, not taken from the authors' results. This sample gives about 940,000 distinct CDR3 sequences in total; 40% to 60% of them show up just once. The top ten clonotypes cover around an eighth of the sample.

As concerns this clonotype: No cognate antigen has been identified for it. Base qualities were left out, and no much larger clone turns up one base away.

The receptor's source is a man aged 25-45 years in good health. The sample comprised blood.

CDR3 region: CASGARTGDNEQFF. The nucleotide sequence reads as follows: TGCGCCAGCGGCGCCCGGACAGGGGACAATGAGCAGTTCTTC. The chain links TRBV5-1 with TRBJ2-1; TRBD1 matches 9 bases in the middle. Based on the germline V gene, the CDR1 and CDR2 sequences are SGHRS and YFSETQ. For this chain, trimming is 7 bases at the V end and 5 bases at the J end, and the number of junction bases without a gene match is 7. The CDR3 covers 14 residues, taking in both the cysteine and the phenylalanine. Left in the record is the CDR3 DNA by itself, 42 bases read in frame from the first base. When the CDR3 is completed using the reference TRBV5-1 and TRBJ2-1 genes on either side, the full variable domain is KAGVTQTPRYLIKTRGQQVTLSCSPISGHRSVSWYQQTPGQGLQFLFEYFSETQRNKGNFPGRFSGRQFSNSRSEMNVSTLELGDSALYLCASGARTGDNEQFFGPGTRLTVL.